Detailed here is one T cell receptor beta chain. Its target is unknown. This sample stems from a study of T cells after yellow fever vaccination. Study findings and constraints: Booster samples showed a return of most primary-vaccination clones (under 98% CD4, 88% CD8).

CDR3 length equals 14 residues. Looked up from germline, CDR1 is DFQATT and CDR2 is SNEGSKA (reference sequence). Trimming left V 3 bases short and J 3 bases short, with 15 bases between. TCRdb re-called the 5' RACE reads through MiXCR, storing one row per CDR3 protein. The data show around 340,000 distinct CDR3 sequences, more than 8.5% seen once. This chain links TRBV20-1 with TRBJ2-7, with D uncertain. This receptor was obtained from a man between 18 and 35 years old who received the YFV17D yellow fever vaccine. The input for sequencing was PBMCs, taken on the day of the first yellow fever vaccination. CDR3 protein: CSASPPVQFYEQYF. DNA of the CDR3: TGCAGTGCTAGCCCCCCAGTTCAATTCTACGAGCAGTACTTC.